The rows below give T cell receptor beta chains drawn from one sample of a study of a mutant IDH1 vaccine in newly diagnosed glioma. The table came from immunoSEQ multiplex PCR; TCRdb's copy has only in-frame clones and leaves some out. The table shows 50,000 to 70,000 clones, with less than 90% occurring only once. These TCRs' antigens remain unknown. The specimen comprised PBMCs, sampled from a glioma patient whose treatment included an IDH1 peptide vaccine. These receptors were collected from a man in his thirties or forties with glioma. The CDR3 runs from the conserved cysteine through the conserved F or W. D genes are given only for firm matches. Clone size is stated in some rows and not others, as once, few, many or a class when expanded.

d_call: NA
clone_size: once
j_call: TRBJ2-7
v_call: TRBV6-5
cdr3_nt: TGTGCCAGCAGTTACAGTCACGTTCGGTACGAGCAGTACTTC
cdr3_aa: CASSYSHVRYEQYF

d_call: NA
clone_size: once
j_call: TRBJ2-3
v_call: TRBV19
cdr3_nt: TGTGCCAGTAGTATAGTAGGTGCCACAGATACGCAGTATTTT
cdr3_aa: CASSIVGATDTQYF

d_call: NA
clone_size: few
j_call: TRBJ1-5
v_call: TRBV30
cdr3_nt: TGTGCCTGGAGTGTAGGGGGTTCGACCCAGCATTTT
cdr3_aa: CAWSVGGSTQHF

d_call: TRBD1
clone_size: NA
j_call: TRBJ2-7
v_call: TRBV10-1
cdr3_nt: TGCGCCAGCAGCGGGACAGGGAAACGTTACTACAGCTCCTACGAGCAGTACTTC
cdr3_aa: CASSGTGKRYYSSYEQYF

d_call: NA
clone_size: NA
j_call: TRBJ2-1
v_call: TRBV5-1
cdr3_nt: TGCGCCAGCAGCCCGGGAATTGCCTCCTACAATGAGCAGTTCTTC
cdr3_aa: CASSPGIASYNEQFF

d_call: NA
clone_size: NA
j_call: TRBJ2-1
v_call: TRBV6-4
cdr3_nt: TGTGCCAGCAGTGAAGCGGGACAGGTGTCCTACAATGAGCAGTTCTTC
cdr3_aa: CASSEAGQVSYNEQFF

d_call: NA
clone_size: few
j_call: TRBJ1-4
v_call: TRBV6-1
cdr3_nt: TGTGCCAGCAGGAGAGGACCGACAACTAATGAAAAACTGTTTTTT
cdr3_aa: CASRRGPTTNEKLFF

d_call: NA
clone_size: NA
j_call: TRBJ2-1
v_call: TRBV10-2
cdr3_nt: TGCGCCAGCAGTGCGGGGAACAATGAGCAGTTCTTC
cdr3_aa: CASSAGNNEQFF

d_call: TRBD1
clone_size: NA
j_call: TRBJ2-3
v_call: TRBV5-1
cdr3_nt: TGCGCCAGCAGCTCGGGGGACAGGGCTAGCACAGATACGCAGTATTTT
cdr3_aa: CASSSGDRASTDTQYF

d_call: NA
clone_size: NA
j_call: TRBJ1-2
v_call: TRBV28
cdr3_nt: TGTGCCAGCAGTTTTGGGGGGGTAGTGGACTATGGCTACACCTTC
cdr3_aa: CASSFGGVVDYGYTF

d_call: NA
clone_size: NA
j_call: TRBJ1-6
v_call: TRBV28
cdr3_nt: TGTGCCAGCAGCGAGACTAGGCCCCTCCACTTT
cdr3_aa: CASSETRPLHF

d_call: NA
clone_size: NA
j_call: TRBJ1-6
v_call: TRBV11-2
cdr3_nt: TGTGCCAGCAGCCTCCAGGGGAGGTCACCCCTCCACTTT
cdr3_aa: CASSLQGRSPLHF

d_call: NA
clone_size: NA
j_call: TRBJ1-2
v_call: TRBV13
cdr3_nt: TGTGCCAGCAGCTTCGGATACACAAGTTTCTATGGCTACACCTTC
cdr3_aa: CASSFGYTSFYGYTF

d_call: NA
clone_size: once
j_call: TRBJ2-3
v_call: TRBV19
cdr3_nt: TGTGCCAGTAGTATCGGGCGGGGCTTGGATACGCAGTATTTT
cdr3_aa: CASSIGRGLDTQYF

d_call: NA
clone_size: NA
j_call: TRBJ1-1
v_call: TRBV10-3
cdr3_nt: TGTGCCATCAGTGAGTCAGGAGTGAACACTGAAGCTTTCTTT
cdr3_aa: CAISESGVNTEAFF

d_call: TRBD2
clone_size: NA
j_call: TRBJ2-7
v_call: TRBV12-5
cdr3_nt: TGTGCTAGTGGAGAAGCGGGGGGGCCGTACGAGCAGTACTTC
cdr3_aa: CASGEAGGPYEQYF

d_call: NA
clone_size: NA
j_call: TRBJ1-6
v_call: TRBV9
cdr3_nt: TGTGCCAGCAGTCTTCTGGGACGGCGAAGCGATTCACCCCTCCACTTT
cdr3_aa: CASSLLGRRSDSPLHF

d_call: NA
clone_size: NA
j_call: TRBJ2-1
v_call: TRBV14
cdr3_nt: TGTGCCAGCAGCCGATCATCCTACAATGAGCAGTTCTTC
cdr3_aa: CASSRSSYNEQFF

d_call: NA
clone_size: medium-sized
j_call: TRBJ2-3
v_call: TRBV16
cdr3_nt: TGTGCCAGCAGCCAAACCCGCCGGGTGGGAATAAGCACAGATACGCAGTATTTT
cdr3_aa: CASSQTRRVGISTDTQYF

d_call: TRBD1
clone_size: NA
j_call: TRBJ1-2
v_call: TRBV7-9
cdr3_nt: TGTGCCAGCAGCGATAATACAGGGGCGGTATATGGCTACACCTTC
cdr3_aa: CASSDNTGAVYGYTF

d_call: NA
clone_size: NA
j_call: TRBJ2-7
v_call: TRBV21-1
cdr3_nt: TGTGCCAGCCTGGACGAGCAGTACTTC
cdr3_aa: CASLDEQYF

d_call: TRBD2
clone_size: NA
j_call: TRBJ2-1
v_call: TRBV29-1
cdr3_nt: TGCAGCGTGGGACTTGGGGGACTAGGGCAGTTCTTC
cdr3_aa: CSVGLGGLGQFF

d_call: NA
clone_size: NA
j_call: TRBJ1-2
v_call: TRBV13
cdr3_nt: TGTGCCAGCAGCTTAGGAACGGGTAACTATGGCTACACCTTC
cdr3_aa: CASSLGTGNYGYTF

d_call: TRBD1
clone_size: NA
j_call: TRBJ1-4
v_call: TRBV5-5
cdr3_nt: TGTGCCAGCAGCTTGGAAGGGGGCCTGGGGGAAAAACTGTTTTTT
cdr3_aa: CASSLEGGLGEKLFF

d_call: TRBD1
clone_size: NA
j_call: TRBJ2-7
v_call: TRBV9
cdr3_nt: TGTGCCAGCAGCGAGGGCTACTTGGGACAGGGGAAGCCCTACGAGCAGTACTTC
cdr3_aa: CASSEGYLGQGKPYEQYF

d_call: NA
clone_size: NA
j_call: TRBJ2-2
v_call: TRBV6-5
cdr3_nt: TGTGCCGTCTACAAGTTCACCGGGGAGCTGTTTTTT
cdr3_aa: CAVYKFTGELFF

d_call: TRBD1
clone_size: NA
j_call: TRBJ1-1
v_call: TRBV5-4
cdr3_nt: TGTGCCAGCAGCCAAGTCCCCGGGACAGGCTACACTGAAGCTTTCTTT
cdr3_aa: CASSQVPGTGYTEAFF

d_call: TRBD1
clone_size: NA
j_call: TRBJ1-2
v_call: TRBV6-5
cdr3_nt: TGTGCCAGCAGGCCGGGACAGGGCGGTGGCTACACCTTC
cdr3_aa: CASRPGQGGGYTF

d_call: NA
clone_size: few
j_call: TRBJ2-1
v_call: TRBV7-6
cdr3_nt: TGTGCCAGCAGCTTAGGGGTGGGGAATGAGCAGTTCTTC
cdr3_aa: CASSLGVGNEQFF

d_call: NA
clone_size: NA
j_call: TRBJ1-1
v_call: TRBV28
cdr3_nt: TGTGCCAGCAGGGCACGGGGGCGTAAAACTGAAGCTTTCTTT
cdr3_aa: CASRARGRKTEAFF

d_call: NA
clone_size: NA
j_call: TRBJ2-1
v_call: TRBV13
cdr3_nt: TGTGCCAGCAGCTTCCGACAGGATCCACCCTATGAGCAGTTCTTC
cdr3_aa: CASSFRQDPPYEQFF

d_call: TRBD1
clone_size: NA
j_call: TRBJ2-7
v_call: TRBV28
cdr3_nt: TGTGCCAGCAGTCGTACCGGGACAGCATCCTACGAGCAGTACTTC
cdr3_aa: CASSRTGTASYEQYF

d_call: NA
clone_size: NA
j_call: TRBJ2-5
v_call: TRBV9
cdr3_nt: TGTGCCAGCAGCATCGACTTAGGGGAGACCCAGTACTTC
cdr3_aa: CASSIDLGETQYF

d_call: NA
clone_size: NA
j_call: TRBJ2-7
v_call: TRBV28
cdr3_nt: TGTGCCAGCAGTCTTCGACAGGTAGGGGAGCAGTACTTC
cdr3_aa: CASSLRQVGEQYF

d_call: NA
clone_size: NA
j_call: TRBJ1-5
v_call: TRBV18
cdr3_nt: TGTGCCAGCTCTCAATACGGGGACAACAATCAGCCCCAGCATTTT
cdr3_aa: CASSQYGDNNQPQHF

d_call: NA
clone_size: NA
j_call: TRBJ1-1
v_call: TRBV18
cdr3_nt: TGTGCCAGCTCACCACCGGTAGGGCCGCAGAAGGCTTTCTTT
cdr3_aa: CASSPPVGPQKAFF

d_call: NA
clone_size: NA
j_call: TRBJ1-2
v_call: TRBV7-2
cdr3_nt: TGTGCCAGCAGCTTAATTAGAGTCTACGCCTTC
cdr3_aa: CASSLIRVYAF

d_call: NA
clone_size: NA
j_call: TRBJ2-7
v_call: TRBV25-1
cdr3_nt: TGTGCCAGCAGTGAGAAAGGCTCCTACGAGCAGTACTTC
cdr3_aa: CASSEKGSYEQYF

d_call: TRBD1
clone_size: NA
j_call: TRBJ1-2
v_call: TRBV15
cdr3_nt: TGTGCCACCAGCAGAATTTTTCCGGGACAGGGTCGTACTTATGGCTACACCTTC
cdr3_aa: CATSRIFPGQGRTYGYTF